The TCR beta chain described here comes from a study of blood T cell repertoires in COVID-19. Study as a whole: Samples came from the United States, Italy and Spain, spanning acute and convalescent COVID-19. Sources were T cells, B-cell-depleted T cells, or PBMCs; the material itself was cDNA or gDNA.

V shed 5 bases and J shed 5 bases, with 14 bases lying between them. Per the germline V gene, CDR1 is SGHTA and CDR2 is FQGNSA. This CDR3 has 14 residues. Source study methods: Cell counts per sample came from amplifying reference gene primers. The data were produced by immunoSEQ multiplex PCR, yet TCRdb's version contains in-frame clones alone and is incomplete. V, J and clone size are those of that table, while D and trimming were read from the DNA. The sample lists some 140,000 clones, approximately 78% seen once, with roughly 11% in the top ten. Sequencing was carried out using peripheral blood. The chain employs TRBV7-2 and TRBJ2-3, with D possibly TRBD2 on 5 matching bases. This TCR came from a man aged 55 to 69 who had recovered from COVID-19. CDR3 sequence: CASSRGLRLDTQYF. The CDR3 DNA reads as TGTGCCAGCAGCCGGGGTCTGCGACTAGATACGCAGTATTTT.